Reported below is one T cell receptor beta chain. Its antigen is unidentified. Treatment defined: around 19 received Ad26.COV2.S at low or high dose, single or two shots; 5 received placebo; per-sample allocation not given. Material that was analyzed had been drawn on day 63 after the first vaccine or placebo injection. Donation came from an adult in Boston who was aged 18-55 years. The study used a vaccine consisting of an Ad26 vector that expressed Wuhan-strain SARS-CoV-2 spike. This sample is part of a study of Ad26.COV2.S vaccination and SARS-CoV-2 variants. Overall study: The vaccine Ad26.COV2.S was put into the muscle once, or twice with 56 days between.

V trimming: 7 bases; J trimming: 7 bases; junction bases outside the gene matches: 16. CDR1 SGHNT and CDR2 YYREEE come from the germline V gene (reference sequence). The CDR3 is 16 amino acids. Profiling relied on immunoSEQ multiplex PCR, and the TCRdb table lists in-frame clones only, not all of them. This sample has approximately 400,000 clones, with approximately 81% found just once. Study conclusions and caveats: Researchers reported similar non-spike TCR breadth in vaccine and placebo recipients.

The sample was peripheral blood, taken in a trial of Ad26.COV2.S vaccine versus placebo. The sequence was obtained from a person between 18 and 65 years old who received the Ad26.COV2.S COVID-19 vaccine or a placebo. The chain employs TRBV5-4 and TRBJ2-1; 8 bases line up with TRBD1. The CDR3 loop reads CASYSGRDRMLNEQFF. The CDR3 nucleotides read TGTGCCAGCTACTCAGGGCGGGACAGGATGTTGAATGAGCAGTTCTTC.